This T cell receptor beta chain was captured by sequencing in a study of T cell changes during pregnancy in multiple sclerosis (dated by TCRdb to the late 2010s). In the study overall: The study looked at changes in the T cell repertoire across pregnancy in women with multiple sclerosis.

Library preparation used the immunoSEQ multiplex PCR assay. In its TCRdb copy, this immuneACCESS table keeps in-frame sequences only and misses some clones. Where compared with another copy, unresolved V genes explain less than half of these, and the others have no known cause. The sample table shows tens of thousands of clones, and less than 95% are seen once. 0.68% of the sample rests with the top ten. With respect to this clone: The specificity of this receptor is unknown. Qualities for individual bases were not recorded, and no much larger clone is one base off.

CDR1 and CDR2, looked up from the germline V gene, are SGHTA and FQGNSA. From cysteine to phenylalanine, the CDR3 is 12 amino acids long. Only the CDR3 region is kept as DNA, spanning 36 bases read in frame from base 1. Trimming takes 4 bases from V and 10 bases from J, and the germline ends sit 13 bases apart. The sample here was CD4+ T cells from peripheral blood mononuclear cells, taken in the third trimester of pregnancy. This TCR was sampled from a female donor with multiple sclerosis, enrolled in a pregnancy study. The rearranged chain carries TRBV7-2 and TRBJ2-5; perhaps TRBD2 is the D gene, with 5 bases matching. The base sequence is TGTGCCAGCAGCTCACGCTACCGGGACCAGTACTTC. Its translation is CASSSRYRDQYF.